This TCR beta chain was recorded in a study of T-cell reconstitution after alpha-beta-depleted transplantation in children. Study-level results: Among T cells one year after transplant, newly produced cells accounted for most counts and diversity. Surviving recipient T cells and thymic progenitors produced the high day-60 TCRbeta diversity seen in some patients. As was reported, about two months after transplant, alpha-beta T cells came from several hundred expanded graft clones.

The TCRbeta library incorporated unique molecular identifiers. TCRdb ran MiXCR on the PCR reads and lists one entry per CDR3 protein. The sample has over 45,000 distinct CDR3 sequences, about 40% seen once. The CDR3 contains 14 residues. Trimming took 5 bases from V and 2 from J; bases not matched to a gene: 4. Germline-derived CDR1 and CDR2 are SGDLS and YYNGEE. There are a few counts of this clonotype. Its antigen is not identified. The source was PBMCs, mostly from graft donor cells, collected 360 days after TCRalphabeta/CD19-depleted stem cell transplant. This sequence joins TRBV9 and TRBJ2-7; 10 nucleotides line up with TRBD1. The clonotype originates from a male patient aged 10-17 years who had a stem cell transplant for acute lymphoblastic leukemia, so the T cells may come from the graft donor. In nucleotides, the CDR3 is TGTGCCAGCAGTCCCGGACAGGGGGCCTACGAGCAGTACTTC. Translation: CASSPGQGAYEQYF. Using reference TRBV9 and TRBJ2-7 for the parts outside the CDR3, the full variable domain is DSGVTQTPKHLITATGQRVTLRCSPRSGDLSVYWYQQSLDQGLQFLIQYYNGEERAKGNILERFSAQQFPDLHSELNLSSLELGDSALYFCASSPGQGAYEQYFGPGTRLTVT.